Each of the 24 T cell receptor beta chains below was sequenced from the same sample in a study of T cell responses to AZD1222 COVID-19 vaccine. TCRdb's table, derived via immunoSEQ multiplex PCR, lists solely in-frame clones and lacks some. The sample holds fewer than 90,000 clones, approximately 90% seen once. Here the sequenced sample was peripheral blood, taken 28 days after the second AZD1222 dose. Receptors originate from an adult who received the AZD1222 COVID-19 vaccine.

This clone was found once. The chain couples TRBV7-3 to TRBJ1-1, with 7 bases identical to TRBD1. V was clipped by 5 bases and J by 1 base; unmatched bases: 4. This CDR3 comprises 14 residues. The germline CDR1 and CDR2 sequences are SGHTA and FQGTGA. CDR3 nucleotide sequence: TGTGCCAGCAGCGCGGGACAGCAGAACACTGAAGCTTTCTTT. Its translation: CASSAGQQNTEAFF.

The CDR3 reads CSVDFGGNTEAFF. CDR3 nucleotide sequence: TGCAGCGTTGACTTCGGCGGGAACACTGAAGCTTTCTTT. The rearrangement uses TRBV29-1 and TRBJ1-1; D is unclear. Germline V gives CDR1 SQVTM, CDR2 ANQGSEA. The ends were cut back, 3 bases at V and 1 base at J, with 9 bases in the middle. This CDR3 has 13 residues.

The chain employs TRBV7-9 and TRBJ1-3; the D gene is possibly TRBD1 (5 bases). Trimming stripped 3 bases from V and 2 bases from J, with 11 bases between. Germline lookup yields CDR1 SEHNR and CDR2 FQNEAQ (reference sequence). The CDR3 contains 15 residues. The CDR3 region is CASSLPWTPGNTIYF. As DNA, the CDR3 is TGTGCCAGCAGCTTGCCCTGGACACCTGGAAACACCATATATTTT.

The chain combines TRBV6-5 with TRBJ2-7, with D perhaps TRBD1 (7 bases). Germline assignment: CDR1 MNHEY and CDR2 SVGAGI. V dropped 8 bases and J dropped 2 bases, with 19 bases sitting between them. The CDR3 is 15 amino acids. CDR3 amino acids: CASRSRQGGTYEQYF. The CDR3 DNA follows: TGTGCCAGCCGATCAAGACAGGGAGGCACCTACGAGCAGTACTTC.

DNA for the CDR3: TGTGCCAGCAGTTATTCACGGACAGGGCTGAATGAGCAGTTCTTC. Its protein is CASSYSRTGLNEQFF. The rearrangement links TRBV6-5 to TRBJ2-1; 8 bases are a match to TRBD1. CDR1 is MNHEY, CDR2 SVGAGI, per germline. V dropped 3 bases and J dropped 7; count of bases not matched to a gene: 8. The CDR3 totals 15 residues.

The chain links TRBV5-5 to TRBJ1-6; unclear D gene. Trimming removed 1 base at V and 8 bases at J, with 10 bases between. Germline V gene data show CDR1 as SGHKS and CDR2 as YYEKEE (reference sequence). This CDR3 contains 14 residues. Written as DNA, the CDR3 is TGTGCCAGCAGCTTGTCCACATCCGATTCACCCCTCCACTTT. Amino acid sequence: CASSLSTSDSPLHF.

The chain couples TRBV6-5 to TRBJ1-1; D is unclear. V dropped 1 base and J dropped 1 base, with 7 bases sitting between them. Looked up from germline, CDR1 is MNHEY and CDR2 is SVGAGI. This CDR3 is 14 amino acids long. CDR3 loop: CASSYLQRNTEAFF. The CDR3 region has the DNA TGTGCCAGCAGTTACTTACAGCGGAACACTGAAGCTTTCTTT.

The DNA of the CDR3 is TGCGCCAGCAGCCCTAAATTAGTGGTTCGGTCCTACAATGAGCAGTTCTTC. Translating gives CASSPKLVVRSYNEQFF. The V gene is TRBV23-1, the J gene TRBJ2-1; D is uncertain. TRBV23-1 is sorted into the ORF group, with uncertain function. V lost 6 bases, J lost 1 base, and 19 bases lay in between. This CDR3 is 17 amino acids long.

This rearrangement joins TRBV7-2 to TRBJ1-2, with 7 bases identical to TRBD1. There are 17 residues in the CDR3. In germline, CDR1 is SGHTA, CDR2 FQGNSA. V was clipped by 1 base and J by 5 bases; unmatched bases: 13. CDR3 loop: CASSLEGAGRLRYGYTF. In DNA, the CDR3 is TGTGCCAGCAGCTTAGAGGGGGCAGGGCGTCTTAGGTATGGCTACACCTTC.

The chain employs TRBV5-4 and TRBJ2-5, with D possibly TRBD1 on 6 matching bases. The J call may be faulty, since TRBJ2-7 better matches the DNA end. The CDR3 has 14 residues. Germline lookup yields CDR1 SGHNT and CDR2 YYREEE (reference sequence). The CDR3 DNA follows: TGTGCCAGCAGCTTAGGGGGAAGCTCCTACGAGCAGTACTTC. It is translated as CASSLGGSSYEQYF.

This rearrangement joins TRBV28 to TRBJ1-5, with a weak D call TRBD1 (6 bases). Germline V CDR1 and CDR2: MDHEN, SYDVKM. V dropped 10 bases and J dropped 7 bases, with 20 bases sitting between them. The CDR3 has 14 amino acids. The CDR3 region is CATGRQEGRQPQHF. In DNA form, the CDR3 reads TGTGCCACCGGGCGACAGGAGGGTAGGCAGCCCCAGCATTTT. Combining the CDR3 with reference TRBV28 and TRBJ1-5 gives the whole variable domain DVKVTQSSRYLVKRTGEKVFLECVQDMDHENMFWYRQDPGLGLRLIYFSYDVKMKEKGDIPEGYSVSREKKERFSLILESASTNQTSMYLCATGRQEGRQPQHFGDGTRLSIL.

The chain couples TRBV6-5 to TRBJ1-2; possible D gene TRBD1, 5 bases. This CDR3 is built from 15 residues. Looked up from germline, CDR1 is MNHEY and CDR2 is SVGAGI. V was cut by 0 bases and J by 2 bases, with 10 bases left in between. This CDR3 is CASSYSEGPNYGYTF. As DNA, the CDR3 is TGTGCCAGCAGTTACTCAGAGGGACCAAACTATGGCTACACCTTC.

This chain links TRBV7-9 with TRBJ2-4; unclear D gene. This CDR3 spans 13 amino acids. Germline CDR1 reads SEHNR; CDR2 reads FQNEAQ (reference sequence). V shed 5 bases and J shed 0 bases, with 5 bases lying between them. CDR3 sequence reads: CASSTLAKNIQYF. The CDR3 nucleotides are TGTGCCAGCAGCACGTTAGCCAAAAACATTCAGTACTTC. The variable domain in full, with the rest retrieved from reference TRBV7-9 and TRBJ2-4, is DTGVSQNPRHKITKRGQNVTFRCDPISEHNRLYWYRQTLGQGPEFLTYFQNEAQLEKSRLLSDRFSAERPKGSFSTLEIQRTEQGDSAMYLCASSTLAKNIQYFGAGTRLSVL.

The count of this clone is one. The rearrangement joins TRBV3-1 (or the pseudogene TRBV3-2) to TRBJ1-2; unclear D gene. The V end was cut by 0 bases, the J end by 3 bases, with 11 bases between. Germline CDR1 is LGHDT and CDR2 is YNNKEL (reference sequence). The CDR3 spans 15 residues. This CDR3 reads CASSQEALWDYGYTF. The CDR3 DNA is TGTGCCAGCAGCCAAGAAGCATTGTGGGACTATGGCTACACCTTC.

The chain employs TRBV5-1 and TRBJ2-5, with 8 bases identical to TRBD1. From germline, CDR1 is SGHRS and CDR2 YFSETQ. V shed 2 bases and J 1 base; nucleotides not matched to a gene: 1. This CDR3 has 14 amino acids. The CDR3 is CASSFQGAQETQYF. CDR3 bases: TGCGCCAGCAGCTTTCAGGGGGCCCAAGAGACCCAGTACTTC.

This clone appeared many times. This rearrangement joins TRBV19 to TRBJ2-1, with D possibly being TRBD2 (6 bases). Germline CDR1 and CDR2: LNHDA and SQIVND (reference sequence). V was pared by 4 bases and J by 2 bases, with 12 bases between. The CDR3 runs 15 residues. Written as DNA, the CDR3 is TGTGCCAGTAGTAGCGAGGAGGGCCCCTACAATGAGCAGTTCTTC. Translating it yields CASSSEEGPYNEQFF.

The rearrangement joins TRBV27 to TRBJ2-7; D is perhaps TRBD1 or TRBD2 (5 bases each). The germline V and J ends were trimmed by 6 bases and 3 bases, with 15 bases remaining between them. Germline lookup yields CDR1 MNHEY and CDR2 SMNVEV (reference sequence). The length of the CDR3 is 14 residues. The CDR3 DNA follows: TGTGCCAGCAGCCTCCGCAGGGACGGCTACGAGCAGTACTTC. Protein: CASSLRRDGYEQYF.

The gene calls are TRBV28 and TRBJ1-1; TRBD1 might be the D (5 bases). CDR1 MDHEN and CDR2 SYDVKM come from the germline V gene. Deletions cut 5 bases from V and 1 base from J, with 11 bases between. The CDR3 spans 14 residues. In DNA form, the CDR3 reads TGTGCCAGCAGTCAACCAGGGAAGAACACTGAAGCTTTCTTT. Its translation: CASSQPGKNTEAFF.

V and J are TRBV2 and TRBJ1-2, with 8 bases aligning to TRBD1. Germline CDR1 SNHLY, CDR2 FYNNEI. CDR3 size: 13 residues. With V trimmed by 7 bases and J by 8 bases, 9 bases remained unmatched. The CDR3 spells CASITTGGRGYTF. CDR3 bases: TGTGCCAGCATCACAACAGGGGGACGGGGCTACACCTTC. Complete variable domain (other parts from reference TRBV2 and TRBJ1-2): EPEVTQTPSHQVTQMGQEVILRCVPISNHLYFYWYRQILGQKVEFLVSFYNNEISEKSEIFDDQFSVERPDGSNFTLKIRSTKLEDSAMYFCASITTGGRGYTFGSGTRLTVV.

The rearrangement uses TRBV28 and TRBJ1-1; D unclear. V gave up 8 bases and J gave up 1 base, with 17 bases separating them. From germline, CDR1 is MDHEN and CDR2 SYDVKM. The CDR3 consists of 15 residues. CDR3 DNA: TGTGCCAGCGGGCCGATTGGGCCTTCGAACACTGAAGCTTTCTTT. Its translation: CASGPIGPSNTEAFF.

The rearrangement uses TRBV10-1 and TRBJ2-1; 10 nucleotides match TRBD1. The V segment lost 6 bases and the J segment 8 bases; nucleotides outside the gene matches: 25. Germline V lookup: CDR1 WNHNN, CDR2 SYGVQD (reference sequence). The CDR3 consists of 20 residues. The CDR3 is CASRPDPGQGFLDGWDEQFF. The CDR3 DNA reads TGCGCCAGCAGACCTGACCCGGGACAGGGGTTTCTCGATGGTTGGGATGAGCAGTTCTTC.

CDR3 sequence: CASSLVSVAHGYTF. CDR3 nucleotide sequence: TGTGCCAGCAGCTTAGTTTCGGTGGCGCATGGCTACACCTTC. This chain joins TRBV7-9 and TRBJ1-2; D ambiguous. The CDR3 consists of 14 residues. Germline CDR1 is SEHNR and CDR2 is FQNEAQ (reference sequence). Trimming left V 1 base short and J 6 bases short, with 12 bases between.

The CDR3 region has the DNA TGTGCCAGCAGGAACCGGGGGGGGACTCCCTACGAGCAGTACTTC. Translation gives CASRNRGGTPYEQYF. This chain links TRBV3-1 (or the pseudogene TRBV3-2) with TRBJ2-7, with TRBD2 matching over 8 bases. V dropped 6 bases and J dropped 2; count of bases not matched to a gene: 9. From germline, CDR1 is LGHDT and CDR2 YNNKEL (reference sequence). This CDR3 has 15 residues.

The chain uses TRBV3-1 (or the pseudogene TRBV3-2) and TRBJ1-1; perhaps TRBD1 as D (5 bases). The CDR3 length is 13 residues. Trimming left V 7 bases short and J 0 bases short, with 9 bases between. Germline lookup yields CDR1 LGHDT and CDR2 YNNKEL (reference sequence). The CDR3 reads CASNGHMNTEAFF. The CDR3 nucleotides read TGTGCCAGCAACGGACACATGAACACTGAAGCTTTCTTT.